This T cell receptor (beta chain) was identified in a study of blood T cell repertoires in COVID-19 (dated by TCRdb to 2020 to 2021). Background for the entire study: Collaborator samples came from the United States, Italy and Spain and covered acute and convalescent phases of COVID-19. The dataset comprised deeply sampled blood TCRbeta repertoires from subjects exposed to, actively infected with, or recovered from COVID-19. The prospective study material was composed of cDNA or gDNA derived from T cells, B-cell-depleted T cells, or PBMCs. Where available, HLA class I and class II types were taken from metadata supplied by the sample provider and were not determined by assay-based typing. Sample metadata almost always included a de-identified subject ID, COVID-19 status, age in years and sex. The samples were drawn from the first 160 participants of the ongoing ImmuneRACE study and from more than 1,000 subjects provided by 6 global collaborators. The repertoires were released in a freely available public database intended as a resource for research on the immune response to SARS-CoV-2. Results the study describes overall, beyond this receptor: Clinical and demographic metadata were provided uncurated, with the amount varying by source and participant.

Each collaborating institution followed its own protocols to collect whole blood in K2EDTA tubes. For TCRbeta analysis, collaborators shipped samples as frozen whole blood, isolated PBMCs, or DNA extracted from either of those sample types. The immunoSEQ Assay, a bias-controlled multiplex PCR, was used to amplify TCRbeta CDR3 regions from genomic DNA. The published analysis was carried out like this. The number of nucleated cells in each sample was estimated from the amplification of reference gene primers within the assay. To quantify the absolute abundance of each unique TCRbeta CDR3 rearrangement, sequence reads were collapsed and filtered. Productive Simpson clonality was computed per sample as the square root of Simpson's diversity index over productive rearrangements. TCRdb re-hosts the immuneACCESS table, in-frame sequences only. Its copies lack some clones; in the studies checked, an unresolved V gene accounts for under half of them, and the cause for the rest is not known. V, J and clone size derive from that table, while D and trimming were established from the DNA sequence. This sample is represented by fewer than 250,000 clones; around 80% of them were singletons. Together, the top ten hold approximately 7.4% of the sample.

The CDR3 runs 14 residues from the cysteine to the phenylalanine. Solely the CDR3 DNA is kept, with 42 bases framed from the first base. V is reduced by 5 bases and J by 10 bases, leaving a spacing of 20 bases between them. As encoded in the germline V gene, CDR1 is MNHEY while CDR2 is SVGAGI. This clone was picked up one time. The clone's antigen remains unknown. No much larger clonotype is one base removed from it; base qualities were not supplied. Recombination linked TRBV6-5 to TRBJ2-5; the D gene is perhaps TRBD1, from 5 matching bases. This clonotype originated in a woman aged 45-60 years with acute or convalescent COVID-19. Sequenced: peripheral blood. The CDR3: CASSRGLGGSDQYF. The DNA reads TGTGCCAGCAGTAGGGGCTTGGGTGGAAGTGACCAGTACTTC.